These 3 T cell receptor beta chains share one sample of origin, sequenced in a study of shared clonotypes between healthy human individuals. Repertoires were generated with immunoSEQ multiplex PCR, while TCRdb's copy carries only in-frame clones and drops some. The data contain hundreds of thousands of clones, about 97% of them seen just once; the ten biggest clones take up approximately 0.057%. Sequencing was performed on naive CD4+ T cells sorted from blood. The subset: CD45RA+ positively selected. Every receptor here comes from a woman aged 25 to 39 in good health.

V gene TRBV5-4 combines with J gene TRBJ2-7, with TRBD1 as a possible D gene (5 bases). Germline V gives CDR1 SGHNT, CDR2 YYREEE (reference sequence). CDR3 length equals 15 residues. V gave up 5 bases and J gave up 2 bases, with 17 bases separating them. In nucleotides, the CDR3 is TGTGCCAGCAGTCCACCACGGACGGACACCTACGAGCAGTACTTC. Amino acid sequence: CASSPPRTDTYEQYF. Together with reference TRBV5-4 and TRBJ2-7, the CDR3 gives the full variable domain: ETGVTQSPTHLIKTRGQQVTLRCSSQSGHNTVSWYQQALGQGPQFIFQYYREEENGRGNFPPRFSGLQFPNYSSELNVNALELDDSALYLCASSPPRTDTYEQYFGPGTRLTVT.

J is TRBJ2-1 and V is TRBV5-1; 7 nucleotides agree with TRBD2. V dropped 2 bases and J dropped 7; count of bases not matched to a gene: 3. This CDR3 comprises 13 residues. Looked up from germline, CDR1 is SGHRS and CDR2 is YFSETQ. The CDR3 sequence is CASSFNSGNEQFF. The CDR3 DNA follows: TGCGCCAGCAGCTTTAATAGCGGGAATGAGCAGTTCTTC.

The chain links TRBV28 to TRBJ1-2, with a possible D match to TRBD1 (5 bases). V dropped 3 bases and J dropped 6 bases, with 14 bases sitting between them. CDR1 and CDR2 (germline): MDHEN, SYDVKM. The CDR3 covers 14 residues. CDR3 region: CASSFHGGGNGYTF. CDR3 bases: TGTGCCAGCAGTTTTCACGGGGGTGGGAATGGCTACACCTTC.